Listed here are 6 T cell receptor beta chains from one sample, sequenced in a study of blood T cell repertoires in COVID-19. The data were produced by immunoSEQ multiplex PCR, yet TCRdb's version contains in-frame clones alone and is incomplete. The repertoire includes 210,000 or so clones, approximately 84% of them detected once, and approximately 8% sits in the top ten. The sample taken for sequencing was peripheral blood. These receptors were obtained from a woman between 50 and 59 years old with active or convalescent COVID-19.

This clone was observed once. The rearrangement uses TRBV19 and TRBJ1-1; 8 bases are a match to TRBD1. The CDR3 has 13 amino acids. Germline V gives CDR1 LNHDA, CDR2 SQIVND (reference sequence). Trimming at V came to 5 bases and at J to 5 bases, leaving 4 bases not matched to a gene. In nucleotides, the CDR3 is TGTGCCAGTAGTCTCAGACAGGGGACTGAAGCTTTCTTT. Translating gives CASSLRQGTEAFF.

The CDR3 DNA is TGTGCCAGCAGTTCCGACAGTTACCTCGGTGAAAACACTGAAGCTTTCTTT. Its protein product is CASSSDSYLGENTEAFF. The chain uses TRBV6-2 or TRBV6-3 and TRBJ1-1, with D perhaps TRBD1 (5 bases). Germline CDR1 and CDR2: MNHEY and SVGEGT. The CDR3 length is 17 residues. V gave up 4 bases and J gave up 2 bases, with 20 bases separating them.

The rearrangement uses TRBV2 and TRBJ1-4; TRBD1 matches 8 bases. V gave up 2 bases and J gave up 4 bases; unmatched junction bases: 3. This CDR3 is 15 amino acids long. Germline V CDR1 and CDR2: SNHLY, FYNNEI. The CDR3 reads CASSEITGGNEKLFF. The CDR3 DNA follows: TGTGCCAGCAGTGAAATTACAGGGGGTAATGAAAAACTGTTTTTT.

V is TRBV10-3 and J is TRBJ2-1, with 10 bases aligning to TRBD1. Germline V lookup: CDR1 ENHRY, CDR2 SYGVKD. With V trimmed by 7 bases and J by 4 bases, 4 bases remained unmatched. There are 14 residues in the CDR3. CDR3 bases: TGTGCCATCAAACCGGGACAGGGGTACAATGAGCAGTTCTTC. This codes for CAIKPGQGYNEQFF.

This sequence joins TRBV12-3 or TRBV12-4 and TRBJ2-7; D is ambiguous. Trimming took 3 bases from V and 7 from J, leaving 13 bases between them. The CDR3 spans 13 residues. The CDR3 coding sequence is TGTGCCAGCAGTTTTGAGTCTTCCCGGGAGCAGTACGTC. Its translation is CASSFESSREQYV.

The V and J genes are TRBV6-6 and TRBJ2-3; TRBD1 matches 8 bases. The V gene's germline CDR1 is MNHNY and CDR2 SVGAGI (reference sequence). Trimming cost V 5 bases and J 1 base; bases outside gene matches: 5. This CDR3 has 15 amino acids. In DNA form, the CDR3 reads TGTGCCAGCAGTCCACCGGGACAGGGCACAGATACGCAGTATTTT. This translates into CASSPPGQGTDTQYF.